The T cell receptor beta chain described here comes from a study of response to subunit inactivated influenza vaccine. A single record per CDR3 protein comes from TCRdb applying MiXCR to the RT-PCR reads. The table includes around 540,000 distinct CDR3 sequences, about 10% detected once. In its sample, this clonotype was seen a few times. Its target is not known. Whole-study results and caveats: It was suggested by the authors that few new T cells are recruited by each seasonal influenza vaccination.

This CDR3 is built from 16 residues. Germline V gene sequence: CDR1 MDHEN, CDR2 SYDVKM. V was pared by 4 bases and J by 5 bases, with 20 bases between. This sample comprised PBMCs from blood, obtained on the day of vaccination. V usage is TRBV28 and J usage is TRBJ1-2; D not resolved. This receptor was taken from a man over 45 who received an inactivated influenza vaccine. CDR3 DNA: TGTGCCAGCAGTTCCCTTTGGTCCGTGGTGGGGTATGGCTACACCTTC. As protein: CASSSLWSVVGYGYTF.